The 17 T cell receptor beta chains reported below all come from one sample, sequenced in a study of blood T cell repertoires in COVID-19. TCRdb's copy holds only in-frame clones and misses some; the assay was immunoSEQ multiplex PCR. The top ten hold over 25% of the sample, which has tens of thousands of clones, approximately 84% seen once. Sequencing used peripheral blood. These TCRs come from a human donor in a cohort sampled during active COVID-19.

V is TRBV7-2 and J is TRBJ1-4; 7 bases map to TRBD1. The length of the CDR3 is 14 residues. Germline lookup yields CDR1 SGHTA and CDR2 FQGNSA. The J segment lost 8 bases and the V segment lost 5 bases, leaving 8 bases of the junction unmatched. Here the CDR3 reads CASSTRQGGEKLFF. The DNA of the CDR3 is TGTGCCAGCAGCACCCGACAGGGCGGCGAAAAACTGTTTTTT.

V and J are TRBV19 and TRBJ1-2, with TRBD1 as a possible D gene (6 bases). CDR1 LNHDA and CDR2 SQIVND come from the germline V gene (reference sequence). The CDR3 extends over 17 amino acids. Trimming removed 3 bases from V and 4 bases from J, with 21 bases in between. CDR3 region: CASSITGGRTPIYGYTF. The CDR3 DNA sequence: TGTGCCAGTAGTATCACCGGGGGGCGCACCCCGATCTATGGCTACACCTTC.

This clone showed up just a few times. The genes are TRBV7-9 and TRBJ1-5; 9 nucleotides match TRBD1. Germline V gene lookup returns CDR1 SEHNR and CDR2 FQNEAQ (reference sequence). The CDR3 has 14 amino acids. Trimming at V came to 6 bases and at J to 6 bases, leaving 6 bases not matched to a gene. CDR3 amino acids: CASSPGQGFQPQHF. For the CDR3, the DNA is TGTGCCAGCAGTCCGGGACAGGGCTTTCAGCCCCAGCATTTT.

DNA for the CDR3: TGTGCCAGCAGTGCCGCCGGGACAGGGGGCTTTGAGCAGTACTTC. Amino acids: CASSAAGTGGFEQYF. The rearrangement uses TRBV27 and TRBJ2-7, with 12 bases identical to TRBD1. The germline V gene has CDR1 MNHEY and CDR2 SMNVEV (reference sequence). With V trimmed by 5 bases and J by 7 bases, 9 bases remained unmatched. The CDR3 covers 15 residues.

The genes are TRBV3-1 (or the pseudogene TRBV3-2) and TRBJ1-4; tentatively, D is TRBD1 (5 bases). The ends were cut back, 0 bases at V and 7 bases at J, with 18 bases in the middle. Germline V gene lookup returns CDR1 LGHDT and CDR2 YNNKEL (reference sequence). The CDR3 extends over 17 amino acids. The CDR3, as DNA: TGTGCCAGCAGCCAAGATCTCCAGGGAGGGGAATCTGAAAAACTGTTTTTT. Protein: CASSQDLQGGESEKLFF.

J is TRBJ1-2 and V is TRBV7-9, with 7 positions matching TRBD1. CDR1 SEHNR and CDR2 FQNEAQ come from the germline V gene (reference sequence). This CDR3 region has 16 residues. V trimming: 2 bases; J trimming: 4 bases; junction bases outside the gene matches: 10. CDR3 nucleotide sequence: TGTGCCAGCAGCTTACCCCCCGGGACAGTTTTCTATGGCTACACCTTC. Residues: CASSLPPGTVFYGYTF.

Concerning this clone: This same CDR3 is encoded by further DNA sequences in the sample. The rearrangement joins TRBV5-4 to TRBJ2-7; unclear D gene. V was pared by 0 bases and J by 0 bases, with 4 bases between. Germline V lookup: CDR1 SGHNT, CDR2 YYREEE (reference sequence). This CDR3 has 13 residues. CDR3: CASSLAGSYEQYF. DNA of the CDR3: TGTGCCAGCAGCTTGGCCGGCTCCTACGAGCAGTACTTC. Complete variable domain (other parts from reference TRBV5-4 and TRBJ2-7): ETGVTQSPTHLIKTRGQQVTLRCSSQSGHNTVSWYQQALGQGPQFIFQYYREEENGRGNFPPRFSGLQFPNYSSELNVNALELDDSALYLCASSLAGSYEQYFGPGTRLTVT.

The rearrangement joins TRBV2 to TRBJ2-5; possibly TRBD2 for D (7 bases). Trimming removed 8 bases from V and 0 bases from J, with 13 bases in between. The CDR3 is 14 amino acids. CDR1 is SNHLY, CDR2 FYNNEI, per germline. CDR3 loop: CASLEGGYQETQYF. The CDR3 region has the DNA TGTGCCAGCTTGGAGGGGGGGTACCAAGAGACCCAGTACTTC.

The sample holds one count of this clone. The rearrangement links TRBV21-1 to TRBJ1-5. TRBV21-1 is marked as a pseudogene. The CDR3 is 16 residues long. The CDR3 loop is CASSKGRFWGDQPQHF. CDR3 nucleotide sequence: TGTGCCAGCAGCAAAGGTCGGTTTTGGGGGGATCAGCCCCAGCATTTT.

V gene TRBV2 combines with J gene TRBJ2-3; TRBD1 agrees at 7 bases. With 9 bases clipped from V and 4 bases from J, the junction kept 10 bases outside the gene matches. The germline V gene has CDR1 SNHLY and CDR2 FYNNEI. CDR3 length: 14 amino acids. The chain's CDR3 is CARPIWQGADTQYF. CDR3 DNA sequence: TGTGCCAGACCTATATGGCAGGGGGCAGATACGCAGTATTTT.

The genes are TRBV5-1 and TRBJ2-3; TRBD2 matches at 7 bases. This CDR3 spans 15 amino acids. V lost 4 bases to trimming and J lost 1 base; unmatched junction nucleotides: 6. Per germline, CDR1 SGHRS and CDR2 YFSETQ. The DNA for the CDR3 is TGCGCCAGCAGCGAAGGACTAGGGCGCACAGATACGCAGTATTTT. The encoded protein is CASSEGLGRTDTQYF.

The genes are TRBV9 and TRBJ2-7, with unresolved D. The V end lost 4 bases, the J end lost 3 bases, and 17 bases lay between the germline ends. The CDR3 consists of 15 residues. Germline V gives CDR1 SGDLS, CDR2 YYNGEE. The CDR3, as DNA: TGTGCCAGCAGCTCCGACTCCGAGCGAGGCTACGAGCAGTACTTC. This sequence encodes CASSSDSERGYEQYF.

The J gene is TRBJ2-3, the V gene TRBV5-1; 9 bases line up with TRBD2. This CDR3 is 16 amino acids long. J was trimmed by 1 base and V by 2 bases; bases with no gene match: 5. Germline V gene data show CDR1 as SGHRS and CDR2 as YFSETQ. The CDR3 is CASSLTPSGGTDTQYF. In DNA, the CDR3 is TGCGCCAGCAGCTTAACCCCTAGCGGGGGCACAGATACGCAGTATTTT.

The rearrangement uses TRBV6-5 and TRBJ1-1, with TRBD1 matching over 7 bases. The germline gives CDR1 MNHEY, CDR2 SVGAGI. V gave up 4 bases and J gave up 1 base; unmatched junction bases: 3. This CDR3 has 14 residues. CDR3 loop: CASSLDRQNTEAFF. In nucleotides, the CDR3 is TGTGCCAGCAGTTTGGACAGGCAGAACACTGAAGCTTTCTTT.

This clone was seen once. This rearrangement joins TRBV2 to TRBJ1-1; possibly TRBD1 for D (6 bases). The CDR3 runs to 12 residues. Germline V gene sequence: CDR1 SNHLY, CDR2 FYNNEI. V lost 11 bases and J 2 bases, leaving 12 bases between the germline ends. The DNA for the CDR3 is TGTGCCCAGCAAGGGGGAAACACTGAAGCTTTCTTT. It encodes CAQQGGNTEAFF.

This chain connects TRBV5-1 to TRBJ2-2; 8 nucleotides align to TRBD1. With 6 bases clipped from V and 2 bases from J, the junction kept 9 bases outside the gene matches. Germline loops: CDR1 SGHRS, CDR2 YFSETQ. This CDR3 spans 16 amino acids. Written as DNA, the CDR3 is TGCGCCAGCACCCTACCCGGGACAGGCAACACCGGGGAGCTGTTTTTT. This encodes CASTLPGTGNTGELFF.

The CDR3 spells CASSQVYTGLSNSPLHF. The CDR3 coding sequence is TGTGCCAGCAGCCAAGTGTACACAGGGCTAAGTAATTCACCCCTCCACTTT. V gene TRBV3-1 (or the pseudogene TRBV3-2) combines with J gene TRBJ1-6; D is possibly TRBD1 (6 bases). The germline V and J ends were trimmed by 1 base and 6 bases, with 16 bases remaining between them. Germline V gene lookup returns CDR1 LGHDT and CDR2 YNNKEL (reference sequence). The CDR3 is 17 amino acids.